A single sample gave rise to the 27 T cell receptor beta chains below, sequenced in a study of T cell clonality in common variable immunodeficiency. The data were produced by immunoSEQ multiplex PCR, yet TCRdb's version contains in-frame clones alone and is incomplete. This repertoire holds about 32,000 clones, and none appear only once. Study-wide points: Fewer deletions and N-nucleotide insertions were reportedly seen in common variable immunodeficiency TCR beta sequences.

Their target antigens are unknown. The sample taken for sequencing was peripheral blood mononuclear cells. Source of these receptors: a human donor with common variable immunodeficiency.

A note on this clone: The CDR3 end is not reached by the read, which stops 3 residues before it; the germline J gene fills it in. This chain connects TRBV19 to TRBJ2-6; D may be TRBD2 (5 bases). V gave up 5 bases and J gave up 0 bases, with 14 bases separating them. The CDR3 contains 17 residues. Germline V gives CDR1 LNHDA, CDR2 SQIVND (reference sequence). CDR3 region: CASSFEPGSSGANVLTF. The CDR3 DNA, read in part, is TGTGCCAGTAGTTTCGAGCCGGGGAGCTCTGGGGCCAACGTC.

This clone was detected only a few times. From the germline J gene comes the end of the CDR3, since the read stops 3 residues before it. The chain employs TRBV5-1 and TRBJ2-3; D is ambiguous. Germline CDR1 and CDR2: SGHRS and YFSETQ. V lost 0 bases to trimming and J lost 6 bases, with 5 bases between them. The CDR3 has 12 amino acids. The CDR3 here is CASSLAADTQYF. The sequenced CDR3 bases are TGCGCCAGCAGCTTGGCAGCGGATACG.

This clone came up many times. The read terminates 3 residues ahead of where the CDR3 ends, so the germline J gene completes it. The chain carries TRBV18 and TRBJ1-1; D call uncertain. Germline lookup yields CDR1 KGHSH and CDR2 LQKENI. The ends were cut back, 1 base at V and 1 base at J, with 4 bases in the middle. The CDR3 extends over 13 amino acids. The CDR3 here is CASSPQQNTEAFF. CDR3 DNA (partial): TGTGCCAGCTCACCACAGCAGAACACTGAA.

This clone came up a few times. The sequenced fragment ends 3 residues before the CDR3 boundary, so the rest is inferred from the germline J gene. This sequence joins TRBV7-9 and TRBJ1-2; 9 bases fit TRBD1. There are 15 residues in the CDR3. Germline V CDR1 and CDR2: SEHNR, FQNEAQ (reference sequence). Unmatched junction bases numbered 2, after V lost 1 base and J lost 2 bases. The CDR3 here is CASSLGGQGNYGYTF. Partial CDR3 DNA: TGTGCCAGCAGCTTAGGTGGACAGGGGAACTATGGC.

For this clone: The read finishes 3 residues shy of the CDR3 end, and the germline J gene is used to complete it. The chain joins TRBV2 to TRBJ1-6, with D possibly TRBD1 on 5 matching bases. Looked up from germline, CDR1 is SNHLY and CDR2 is FYNNEI. The CDR3 consists of 14 residues. Trimming took off 2 bases at V and 4 bases at J, with 6 bases between the two ends. The part of the CDR3 DNA that was read is TGTGCCAGCAGTGAAAACAGGTATAATTCACCC. This sequence encodes CASSENRYNSP. The whole CDR3 is CASSENRYNSPLHF.

Remarks on this clone: The DNA ends 3 residues before the CDR3 does, and the rest of the CDR3 is filled in from the germline J gene. This chain uses TRBV19 with TRBJ1-5; the match to TRBD1 covers 7 bases. The V and J ends lost 2 bases and 7 bases, in that order; junction bases with no gene match: 8. Germline CDR1 and CDR2: LNHDA and SQIVND (reference sequence). The length of the CDR3 is 15 residues. The CDR3 here is CASSIIGRGRQPQHF. The CDR3 bases that were read are TGTGCCAGTAGTATAATTGGCAGGGGGAGACAGCCC.

Of note for this clone: With the read ending 3 residues before the CDR3 end, the germline J gene is used to fill in that end. This chain uses TRBV7-6 with TRBJ2-2; TRBD2 matches 8 bases. The CDR3 length is 18 residues. The junction had 19 bases not matched to a gene; V was cut back by 7 bases and J by 6 bases. From germline, CDR1 is SGHVS and CDR2 FNYEAQ. The sequenced part of the CDR3 DNA is TGTGCCAGCACCATCCCGCGGGGAGCGGGGGACCTCCCCGGGGAG. Translating gives CASTIPRGAGDLPGE. The whole CDR3 sequence reads CASTIPRGAGDLPGELFF.

A note on this clone: With the read ending 3 residues before the CDR3 end, the germline J gene is used to fill in that end. This chain joins TRBV19 and TRBJ2-1; D is perhaps TRBD2 (6 bases). The V gene's germline CDR1 is LNHDA and CDR2 SQIVND (reference sequence). This CDR3 contains 12 residues. V lost 8 bases and J 5 bases, leaving 10 bases between the germline ends. Partial CDR3 DNA: TGTGCCAGTTGGGACTTTAACAATGAG. Residues: CASWDFNNE. The CDR3 in full is CASWDFNNEQFF.

This clone was detected only a few times. From the germline J gene comes the end of the CDR3, since the read stops 3 residues before it. The J gene is TRBJ2-7, the V gene TRBV30; D uncertain. This CDR3 spans 12 amino acids. V lost 4 bases and J 0 bases, leaving 7 bases between the germline ends. Germline assignment: CDR1 GTSNPN and CDR2 SVGIG (reference sequence). Here the CDR3 reads CAWTVSSYEQYF. The covered CDR3 bases are TGTGCCTGGACAGTAAGCTCCTACGAG. Full variable domain (outside the CDR3, taken from reference TRBV30 and TRBJ2-7): SQTIHQWPATLVQPVGSPLSLECTVEGTSNPNLYWYRQAAGRGLQLLFYSVGIGQISSEVPQNLSASRPQDRQFILSSKKLLLSDSGFYLCAWTVSSYEQYFGPGTRLTVT.

Notes on this clone: The read falls 3 residues short of the CDR3 end, and the missing part is taken from the germline J gene. This rearrangement joins TRBV18 to TRBJ2-5; tentatively, D is TRBD1 (6 bases). The CDR3 totals 14 residues. The V and J ends lost 1 base and 5 bases respectively, with 11 bases between them. CDR1 is KGHSH, CDR2 LQKENI, per germline. The sequenced CDR3 bases are TGTGCCAGCTCACCACTCGAGAGGGGGGAGACC. Translated, it gives CASSPLERGET. The complete CDR3 sequence is CASSPLERGETQYF.

Comment on this clone: Read sequence stops 3 residues before the CDR3 end, and the germline J gene provides the missing end. V is TRBV7-9 and J is TRBJ1-4, with no clear D. Per germline, CDR1 SEHNR and CDR2 FQNEAQ (reference sequence). The V gene lost 5 bases and the J gene lost 4 bases, with 5 bases spanning the gap. The CDR3 runs to 12 residues. The CDR3 DNA, read in part, is TGTGCCAGCAGCCCGTATAATGAAAAA. It is translated as CASSPYNEK. The whole CDR3 protein reads CASSPYNEKLFF.

As regards this clone: The read halts 3 residues ahead of the CDR3 end, with the missing end drawn from the germline J gene. This chain uses TRBV18 with TRBJ1-4; a possible D gene is TRBD1 (6 bases). In germline, CDR1 is KGHSH, CDR2 LQKENI. This CDR3 has 14 amino acids. V shed 5 bases and J shed 4 bases, with 11 bases lying between them. The covered CDR3 bases are TGTGCCAGCTCAGAGACAGGCTTTAATGAAAAA. Residues: CASSETGFNEK. The full CDR3 reads CASSETGFNEKLFF.

This clone was seen repeatedly, ten times or more. The read ends 3 residues shy of where the CDR3 ends; the end is completed using the germline J gene. The chain recombines TRBV5-1 with TRBJ2-5, with 10 positions matching TRBD2. The CDR3 has 14 amino acids. The junction had 8 bases not matched to a gene; V was cut back by 7 bases and J by 5 bases. Germline-derived CDR1 and CDR2 are SGHRS and YFSETQ. The CDR3 loop is CASRAGGRLETQYF. The part of the CDR3 DNA that was read is TGCGCCAGCCGAGCGGGGGGGCGGCTGGAGACC.

This clone occurred a few times. The CDR3 reads CASSLAIQGLSTDTQYF. The DNA read from the CDR3 is TGCGCCAGCAGCTTGGCCATACAGGGGCTTAGCACAGATACG. The rearrangement joins TRBV5-1 to TRBJ2-3; 7 nucleotides match TRBD1. The CDR3 extends 3 residues past the end of the read, so its final part is completed from the germline J gene. Per germline, CDR1 SGHRS and CDR2 YFSETQ. The CDR3 spans 17 residues. V was clipped by 0 bases and J by 0 bases; unmatched bases: 7.

This clone was counted a few times. Partial CDR3 DNA: TGTGCCAGCTCACCACCGTCCGGGGGAGAGACC. Amino acid sequence: CASSPPSGGET. The full CDR3 protein reads CASSPPSGGETQYF. This sequence joins TRBV18 and TRBJ2-5; the D gene is possibly TRBD2 (6 bases). The read ends 3 residues before the CDR3 terminus; that terminus is restored from the germline J gene. Germline-derived CDR1 and CDR2 are KGHSH and LQKENI. The V end lost 0 bases, the J end lost 4 bases, and 9 bases lay between the germline ends. This CDR3 is built from 14 residues.

This clone has ten or more counts. The missing CDR3 end, 3 residues past where the read stops, is filled in from the germline J gene. V is TRBV30 and J is TRBJ1-5; a weak D match, TRBD1 (6 bases). The CDR3 sequence is 16 residues long. From germline, CDR1 is GTSNPN and CDR2 SVGIG (reference sequence). The germline V and J ends were trimmed by 2 bases and 7 bases, with 21 bases remaining between them. The DNA read from the CDR3 is TGTGCCTGGAGTCCCTACTCGGGGGGCGATGGGCAGCCC. This sequence encodes CAWSPYSGGDGQP. The full CDR3 reads CAWSPYSGGDGQPQHF.

To note about this clone: The read ends 3 residues shy of where the CDR3 ends; the end is completed using the germline J gene. The chain employs TRBV30 and TRBJ2-7; possibly TRBD1 for D (6 bases). V was trimmed by 0 bases and J by 3 bases, leaving 9 bases between them. The V gene's germline CDR1 is GTSNPN and CDR2 SVGIG (reference sequence). This CDR3 has 13 residues. CDR3 DNA, as far as it was read: TGTGCCTGGAGTGTAACAGGGTACTACGAG. Translation gives CAWSVTGYYE. The whole CDR3 protein reads CAWSVTGYYEQYF.

This clone was seen more than once but under ten times. The read comes to an end 3 residues before the CDR3 does, leaving the germline J gene to fill in the end. The gene calls are TRBV6-2 or TRBV6-3 and TRBJ1-6; TRBD1 matches at 7 bases. The ends lost 6 bases at V and 7 bases at J; junction bases unmatched: 6. The CDR3 is 14 residues long. Germline lookup yields CDR1 MNHEY and CDR2 SVGEGT. CDR3 sequence reads: CASSSGTANSPLHF. The CDR3 bases that were read are TGTGCCAGCAGCTCCGGGACAGCAAATTCACCC.

This clone was observed a handful of times. The DNA ends 3 residues before the CDR3 does, and the rest of the CDR3 is filled in from the germline J gene. The chain recombines TRBV7-2 with TRBJ2-1; no reliable D call. Germline loops: CDR1 SGHTA, CDR2 FQGNSA. The CDR3 covers 14 residues. The ends were cut back, 5 bases at V and 4 bases at J, with 12 bases in the middle. The CDR3 bases that were read are TGTGCCAGCAGCCCCGCTCCCAGGTACAATGAG. It yields the protein CASSPAPRYNE. In full, the CDR3 reads CASSPAPRYNEQFF.

This clone turned up a few times. CDR3: CASSPSGSSYNEQFF. CDR3 DNA, as far as it was read: TGTGCCAGCAGCCCGAGCGGGAGCTCCTACAATGAG. V is TRBV7-3 and J is TRBJ2-1, with 8 bases fitting TRBD2. The read gets to within 3 residues of the CDR3 end, and the germline J gene fills in the rest. V trimming: 5 bases; J trimming: 0 bases; junction bases outside the gene matches: 3. Looked up from germline, CDR1 is SGHTA and CDR2 is FQGTGA. The CDR3 is 15 residues long.

This clone came up a few times. Read sequence stops 3 residues before the CDR3 end, and the germline J gene provides the missing end. The chain recombines TRBV19 with TRBJ1-4, with D possibly TRBD1 on 5 matching bases. CDR3 length: 13 residues. CDR1 is LNHDA and CDR2 is SQIVND in the germline V gene (reference sequence). Trimming shortened V by 6 bases and J by 6 bases, and 11 bases separated the two germline ends. The CDR3 region is CASRSQGYEKLFF. Partial CDR3 DNA: TGTGCCAGTAGGTCTCAGGGCTATGAAAAA.

This clone was seen more than once but under ten times. The CDR3 end lies 3 residues beyond the end of the read and is filled in from the germline J gene. The genes are TRBV7-2 and TRBJ2-1; D is ambiguous. This CDR3 is 15 amino acids long. V was cut by 4 bases and J by 2 bases, with 12 bases left in between. CDR1 is SGHTA, CDR2 FQGNSA, per germline. Incomplete CDR3 DNA: TGTGCCAGCAGCTCGAGATTCGCAGCCTACAATGAG. It is translated as CASSSRFAAYNE. The full CDR3 sequence reads CASSSRFAAYNEQFF.

This clone was observed at least ten times. The read terminates 3 residues before the CDR3 end, so the remaining end is supplied by the germline J gene. The gene calls are TRBV2 and TRBJ1-2; 7 bases are a match to TRBD1. This CDR3 contains 14 residues. The germline CDR1 and CDR2 sequences are SNHLY and FYNNEI. The CDR3 bases that were read are TGTGCCAGCAGTGTGTTGGGCAGGGGGAAAGGC. It specifies CASSVLGRGKG. The entire CDR3 sequence reads CASSVLGRGKGYTF.

This clone was detected only a few times. Its ends do not fully match the called genes, so a read error is possible. The sequenced fragment ends 3 residues before the CDR3 boundary, so the rest is inferred from the germline J gene. The chain employs TRBV7-3 and TRBJ1-1; TRBD1 is a possible D gene (5 bases). CDR3 length equals 13 residues. Germline CDR1 is SGHTA and CDR2 is FQGTGA. The chain's CDR3 is CSSSWTLNTEAFF. The sequenced part of the CDR3 DNA is TGTTCCAGCAGCTGGACACTGAACACTGAA.

At least ten counts were recorded for this clone. The CDR3 end falls 3 residues outside the read, so it is completed with the germline J gene. The chain joins TRBV5-5 to TRBJ2-1; no clear D. Germline assignment: CDR1 SGHKS and CDR2 YYEKEE (reference sequence). The CDR3 loop spans 15 amino acids. V was clipped by 0 bases and J by 0 bases, with 7 bases between them. The CDR3 loop is CASSLVESSYNEQFF. The covered CDR3 bases are TGTGCCAGCAGCTTGGTAGAGAGCTCCTACAATGAG.

This clone was counted many times. The read falls 3 residues short of the CDR3 end, and the missing part is taken from the germline J gene. The rearrangement joins TRBV5-4 to TRBJ2-5; 7 bases match TRBD1. Germline assignment: CDR1 SGHNT and CDR2 YYREEE (reference sequence). The ends lost 4 bases at V and 2 bases at J; junction bases unmatched: 5. The CDR3 runs to 14 residues. The CDR3 spells CASSPKTGQETQYF. CDR3 DNA, as far as it was read: TGTGCCAGCAGCCCTAAGACAGGGCAAGAGACC.

This clone was seen repeatedly, ten times or more. The read falls 3 residues short of the CDR3 end, and the missing part is taken from the germline J gene. The chain employs TRBV20-1 and TRBJ2-3, with D tentatively TRBD2 (6 bases). The CDR3 is 13 residues long. The V end lost 6 bases, the J end lost 6 bases, and 16 bases lay between the germline ends. In germline, CDR1 is DFQATT, CDR2 SNEGSKA (reference sequence). The CDR3 loop reads CSARGEVGDTQYF. Incomplete CDR3 DNA: TGCAGTGCCCGAGGGGAGGTGGGGGATACG.